These 27 T cell receptor beta chains were all obtained from the same sample, sequenced in a study of response to subunit inactivated influenza vaccine. TCRdb redid the calling of the RT-PCR reads with MiXCR, one entry per CDR3 protein. The sample lists approximately 680,000 distinct CDR3 sequences; more than 15% were seen once. Material: PBMCs from blood, obtained 11 to 12 days after vaccination. These receptors came from a man aged 45-65 years who received an inactivated influenza vaccine.

This clonotype showed up many times. The chain couples TRBV5-4 to TRBJ2-7; D is unclear. The V end lost 0 bases, the J end lost 5 bases, and 3 bases lay between the germline ends. The CDR3 spans 11 residues. Germline CDR1 SGHNT, CDR2 YYREEE (reference sequence). CDR3: CASSLEDEQYF. In DNA, the CDR3 is TGTGCCAGCAGCTTGGAAGACGAGCAGTACTTC. The full variable domain, in which reference TRBV5-4 and TRBJ2-7 provide the parts outside the CDR3, is ETGVTQSPTHLIKTRGQQVTLRCSSQSGHNTVSWYQQALGQGPQFIFQYYREEENGRGNFPPRFSGLQFPNYSSELNVNALELDDSALYLCASSLEDEQYFGPGTRLTVT.

This clonotype was recorded a few times. This rearrangement joins TRBV5-1 to TRBJ1-1; D not resolved. The CDR3 totals 14 residues. Deletions cut 4 bases from V and 3 bases from J, with 13 bases between. Germline CDR1 and CDR2: SGHRS and YFSETQ. In DNA, the CDR3 is TGCGCCAGCAGCCAAAACCCCACGGACACTGAAGCTTTCTTT. It translates to CASSQNPTDTEAFF.

This clonotype was recorded a few times. The chain joins TRBV27 to TRBJ1-1; the match to TRBD1 covers 7 bases. The J segment lost 7 bases and the V segment lost 6 bases, leaving 20 bases of the junction unmatched. The CDR3 sequence is 17 residues long. CDR1 and CDR2 (germline): MNHEY, SMNVEV (reference sequence). CDR3 sequence: CASSPGGLSPNRYEAFF. CDR3 coding DNA: TGTGCCAGCAGCCCAGGGGGACTGAGCCCAAACCGCTATGAAGCTTTCTTT.

This clonotype was counted ten times or more. This sequence joins TRBV4-1 and TRBJ2-4; no clear D. Germline-derived CDR1 and CDR2 are MGHRA and YSYEKL. The CDR3 is made up of 16 amino acids. The germline V and J ends were trimmed by 0 bases and 0 bases, with 9 bases remaining between them. CDR3 DNA: TGCGCCAGCAGCCAAGACCACTCACTAGCCAAAAACATTCAGTACTTC. Amino acid sequence: CASSQDHSLAKNIQYF.

This clonotype was counted only a few times. This chain connects TRBV5-1 to TRBJ2-3; 11 bases are shared with TRBD1. Germline CDR1 SGHRS, CDR2 YFSETQ. The CDR3 runs to 17 residues. Trimming removed 1 base from V and 8 bases from J; junction bases left unmatched: 12. CDR3 coding DNA: TGCGCCAGCAGCTTGAAGGGACAGGGGGACCCAGCAGCTACGCAGTATTTT. It specifies CASSLKGQGDPAATQYF.

The V call is TRBV12-3 or TRBV12-4, the J call TRBJ2-1, with D perhaps TRBD2 (6 bases). This CDR3 is built from 12 residues. V lost 5 bases and J 9 bases, leaving 11 bases between the germline ends. The CDR3 loop reads CASSIQRAEQFF. CDR3 nucleotide sequence: TGTGCCAGCAGTATCCAGCGGGCTGAGCAGTTCTTC.

This clonotype showed up just a few times. The genes are TRBV6-2 or TRBV6-3 and TRBJ1-5, with a tentative D call TRBD1 (6 bases). Trimming pared 0 bases from V and 2 bases from J, leaving 20 bases between. CDR3 size: 19 residues. CDR1 and CDR2 (germline): MNHEY, SVGEGT. The DNA for the CDR3 is TGTGCCAGCAGTTACTCGACGTCATACCGCGGGGGCCGCAATCAGCCCCAGCATTTT. Encoded protein: CASSYSTSYRGGRNQPQHF.

This clonotype was counted between two and nine times. The chain recombines TRBV7-9 with TRBJ2-1, with 8 nucleotides matching TRBD2. The germline V gene has CDR1 SEHNR and CDR2 FQNEAQ (reference sequence). CDR3 size: 17 residues. V lost 5 bases to trimming and J lost 0 bases; unmatched junction nucleotides: 9. The DNA for the CDR3 is TGTGCCAGCAGCCATTCTGGGCGGGAGGTCTCCTACAATGAGCAGTTCTTC. Protein: CASSHSGREVSYNEQFF.

This clonotype appeared once. A much larger clone is a single base away; this may be a read error. This sequence joins TRBV7-3 and TRBJ2-1; D uncertain. The CDR3 loop spans 16 amino acids. Germline V gene lookup returns CDR1 SGHTA and CDR2 FQGTGA. The CDR3 DNA reads as TGTGCCAGCGGCTTAAATCCAGCGATGGTCTACAATGAGCAGTTCTTC. It codes for CASGLNPAMVYNEQFF.

The chain joins TRBV7-9 to TRBJ2-5; no reliable D call. The CDR3 spans 16 residues. Germline V gene lookup returns CDR1 SEHNR and CDR2 FQNEAQ (reference sequence). V was trimmed by 1 base and J by 1 base, leaving 13 bases between them. The DNA of the CDR3 is TGTGCCAGCAGCTTAGTCCTGGGGTCTATCCAAGAGACCCAGTACTTC. This translates into CASSLVLGSIQETQYF.

This clonotype was counted between two and nine times. The chain has TRBV15 and TRBJ1-2; D not resolved. The CDR3 is 14 residues long. Germline CDR1 and CDR2: LNHNV and YYDKDF (reference sequence). V was pared by 3 bases and J by 7 bases, with 15 bases between. The CDR3 spells CATSSPTELLGYTF. The CDR3 DNA reads TGTGCCACCAGCAGCCCCACAGAATTACTTGGCTACACCTTC.

Only a few counts were recorded for this clonotype. The genes are TRBV28 and TRBJ1-1; D is unclear. The germline CDR1 and CDR2 sequences are MDHEN and SYDVKM. The V end lost 6 bases, the J end lost 4 bases, and 12 bases lay between the germline ends. The CDR3 has 13 amino acids. The DNA of the CDR3 is TGTGCCAGCAGCCTCCGTTTGCTCACTGAAGCTTTCTTT. Its protein is CASSLRLLTEAFF.

This rearrangement joins TRBV20-1 to TRBJ2-2; tentative D call: TRBD2 (5 bases). This CDR3 is 14 amino acids long. Trimming removed 2 bases at V and 6 bases at J, with 13 bases between. Per germline, CDR1 DFQATT and CDR2 SNEGSKA (reference sequence). The CDR3, as DNA: TGCAGTGCTAGATATCGGGATCTCGCCGGGGAGCTGTTTTTT. This sequence encodes CSARYRDLAGELFF.

This clonotype has a count of ten or more. V is TRBV29-1 and J is TRBJ2-1; D possibly corresponds to TRBD2 (6 bases). CDR1 is SQVTM and CDR2 is ANQGSEA in the germline V gene. The V end lost 2 bases, the J end lost 0 bases, and 20 bases lay between the germline ends. The length of the CDR3 is 18 residues. The CDR3 DNA follows: TGCAGCGTTGAATGGGCAGTTGGCGGGGTAAGCTCCTACAATGAGCAGTTCTTC. It codes for CSVEWAVGGVSSYNEQFF.

This clonotype was counted only a few times. The genes are TRBV12-3 or TRBV12-4 and TRBJ2-3, with 7 bases lining up with TRBD1. The CDR3 is made up of 16 amino acids. With V trimmed by 5 bases and J by 3 bases, 11 bases remained unmatched. The CDR3 DNA sequence: TGTGCCAGCAGTCCCGGAGACAGGGTCTGGACAGATACGCAGTATTTT. This translates into CASSPGDRVWTDTQYF.

The chain joins TRBV5-1 to TRBJ2-2; TRBD1 matches 7 bases. Germline values: CDR1 SGHRS, CDR2 YFSETQ. J was trimmed by 6 bases and V by 2 bases; bases with no gene match: 7. This CDR3 spans 15 amino acids. Here the CDR3 reads CASSFGDSDAGELFF. CDR3 nucleotide sequence: TGCGCCAGCAGCTTTGGGGACAGTGACGCCGGGGAGCTGTTTTTT.

This chain connects TRBV5-1 to TRBJ2-1; D possibly corresponds to TRBD2 (7 bases). V lost 4 bases, J lost 3 bases, and 11 bases lay in between. CDR1 SGHRS and CDR2 YFSETQ come from the germline V gene. CDR3 length equals 14 residues. CDR3 bases: TGCGCCAGCAGCCCGGGGGGCAACTACAATGAGCAGTTCTTC. Amino acid sequence: CASSPGGNYNEQFF.

The chain couples TRBV24-1 to TRBJ2-5; 7 bases line up with TRBD1. This CDR3 is built from 16 residues. Germline V gives CDR1 KGHDR, CDR2 SFDVKD. With 4 bases clipped from V and 5 bases from J, the junction kept 12 bases outside the gene matches. DNA of the CDR3: TGTGCCACCAGTGACATCATAAGGACAGGACTCGAGACCCAGTACTTC. This encodes CATSDIIRTGLETQYF.

The gene calls are TRBV6-5 and TRBJ2-5; the match to TRBD1 covers 8 bases. CDR1 and CDR2 (germline): MNHEY, SVGAGI. V lost 1 base to trimming and J lost 3 bases; unmatched junction nucleotides: 4. CDR3 size: 15 residues. The CDR3: CASSYWSGGEETQYF. CDR3 nucleotides: TGTGCCAGCAGTTACTGGTCAGGGGGCGAAGAGACCCAGTACTTC.

The CDR3, as DNA: TGTGCCACCAGCAGGGGGACCGAGCCTCGGGGCTACACCTTC. Protein: CATSRGTEPRGYTF. The chain combines TRBV15 with TRBJ1-2; a possible D gene is TRBD1 (5 bases). The V end was cut by 3 bases, the J end by 8 bases, with 16 bases between. Germline V CDR1 and CDR2: LNHNV, YYDKDF (reference sequence). The CDR3 length is 14 residues.

The chain joins TRBV15 to TRBJ2-7, with D maybe TRBD1 (5 bases). The CDR3 runs to 14 residues. Trimming stripped 0 bases from V and 2 bases from J, with 8 bases between. The germline V gene encodes CDR1 LNHNV and CDR2 YYDKDF (reference sequence). CDR3 nucleotides: TGTGCCACCAGCAGAGACGCGGACACCTACGAGCAGTACTTC. Protein sequence: CATSRDADTYEQYF. The whole variable domain, remainder taken from reference TRBV15 and TRBJ2-7, is DAMVIQNPRYQVTQFGKPVTLSCSQTLNHNVMYWYQQKSSQAPKLLFHYYDKDFNNEADTPDNFQSRRPNTSFCFLDIRSPGLGDTAMYLCATSRDADTYEQYFGPGTRLTVT.

A few counts support this clonotype. This chain connects TRBV3-1 to TRBJ2-3; D is unclear. The germline gives CDR1 LGHDT, CDR2 YNNKEL (reference sequence). The CDR3 loop spans 15 amino acids. Trimming left V 3 bases short and J 0 bases short, with 10 bases between. The CDR3 sequence is CASSHMTDSTDTQYF. The CDR3 coding sequence is TGTGCCAGCAGCCATATGACGGATAGCACAGATACGCAGTATTTT.

This clonotype has more than one count but fewer than ten. The chain links TRBV6-2 or TRBV6-3 to TRBJ1-5; the D is unclear. CDR1 MNHEY and CDR2 SVGEGT come from the germline V gene. V was cut by 8 bases and J by 6 bases, with 17 bases left in between. The CDR3 is 14 amino acids. The CDR3 sequence is CASSLRARGQPQHF. The CDR3 bases are TGTGCCAGCTCCCTGAGGGCCCGGGGTCAGCCCCAGCATTTT.

The genes are TRBV6-5 and TRBJ2-3; 10 bases map to TRBD2. Germline-derived CDR1 and CDR2 are MNHEY and SVGAGI. The V segment lost 4 bases and the J segment 4 bases; nucleotides outside the gene matches: 8. This CDR3 is 16 amino acids long. CDR3 DNA: TGTGCCAGCAGTTCGGCTAGCGGGAGTACATCAGATACGCAGTATTTT. Its protein product is CASSSASGSTSDTQYF.

This clonotype occurred a few times. The chain recombines TRBV7-2 with TRBJ2-3; no definite D call. The CDR3 totals 13 residues. V was pared by 5 bases and J by 7 bases, with 13 bases between. The germline CDR1 and CDR2 sequences are SGHTA and FQGNSA. This CDR3 is CASSTTMGYTQYF. The CDR3 DNA reads as TGTGCCAGCAGCACAACGATGGGGTATACGCAGTATTTT. Using reference TRBV7-2 and TRBJ2-3 for the parts outside the CDR3, the full variable domain is GAGVSQSPSNKVTEKGKDVELRCDPISGHTALYWYRQSLGQGLEFLIYFQGNSAPDKSGLPSDRFSAERTGGSVSTLTIQRTQQEDSAVYLCASSTTMGYTQYFGPGTRLTVL.

V and J are TRBV6-2 or TRBV6-3 and TRBJ2-1, with D tentatively TRBD2 (5 bases). The V gene lost 7 bases and the J gene lost 0 bases, with 13 bases spanning the gap. Looked up from germline, CDR1 is MNHEY and CDR2 is SVGEGT. This CDR3 comprises 15 residues. In DNA, the CDR3 is TGTGCCAGCAACAAACGGGGAGTCTCCTACAATGAGCAGTTCTTC. This codes for CASNKRGVSYNEQFF.

The chain combines TRBV11-2 with TRBJ2-7; 9 bases agree with TRBD1. CDR1 is SGHAT and CDR2 is FQNNGV in the germline V gene. CDR3 size: 15 residues. V lost 8 bases, J lost 0 bases, and 8 bases stayed unmatched. Here the CDR3 DNA reads TGTGCCAGCGGGGAGGGACAGGGTAACTCCTACGAGCAGTACTTC. It encodes CASGEGQGNSYEQYF.